Listed here are 32 T cell receptor beta chains from one sample, sequenced in a study of kidney transplant recipient with SARS-CoV-2 infection. TCRdb passed the reads through MiXCR, listing each CDR3 protein once. The top ten clones hold less than 8.5% of a sample with under 250,000 distinct CDR3 sequences, around 30% of them seen once. Specimen: a blood sample, collected at baseline and on approximately day 120 from a kidney transplant recipient. Receptors were obtained from a male patient aged 25-45 years who had COVID-19 and was a kidney transplant recipient. Some T cells may have originated in the graft donor.

Only a few counts were recorded for this clonotype. The chain joins TRBV6-4 to TRBJ1-2; the D is unclear. The germline V and J ends were trimmed by 4 bases and 4 bases, with 22 bases remaining between them. Germline V gene sequence: CDR1 MRHNA, CDR2 SNTAGT. The CDR3 loop spans 17 amino acids. DNA of the CDR3: TGTGCCAGCAGTGGCGGGCGCTCACACGGAAAGACCTATGGCTACACCTTC. Residues: CASSGGRSHGKTYGYTF.

This clonotype has at least ten counts. The chain recombines TRBV19 with TRBJ2-7, with D tentatively TRBD2 (5 bases). V shed 6 bases and J shed 6 bases, with 12 bases lying between them. CDR1 is LNHDA, CDR2 SQIVND, per germline (reference sequence). The CDR3 has 12 residues. The DNA for the CDR3 is TGTGCCAGTAGCCTCACTAGAGGCGAGCAGTACTTC. It encodes CASSLTRGEQYF.

In its sample, this clonotype was seen many times. The chain employs TRBV5-8 and TRBJ2-2; D gene uncertain. Germline V gene lookup returns CDR1 SGHTS and CDR2 YDEGEE. This CDR3 has 13 amino acids. Trimming stripped 0 bases from V and 7 bases from J, with 7 bases between. The CDR3 region has the DNA TGTGCCAGCAGCTTGGTAGGGATCGGGGAGCTGTTTTTT. It encodes CASSLVGIGELFF.

This clonotype was counted only a few times. The rearrangement links TRBV4-1 to TRBJ2-1; 8 bases fit TRBD2. The CDR3 contains 15 residues. CDR1 and CDR2 from the germline V gene are MGHRA and YSYEKL. The junction had 4 bases not matched to a gene; V was cut back by 4 bases and J by 2 bases. CDR3 sequence: CASSRISGAYNEQFF. The CDR3 DNA sequence: TGCGCCAGCAGCCGTATTAGCGGGGCCTACAATGAGCAGTTCTTC.

With regard to this clonotype: It may be a read error: a sequence one base away is much more abundant. This chain joins TRBV29-1 and TRBJ2-1; D may be TRBD1 (5 bases). Germline CDR1 and CDR2: SQVTM and ANQGSEA. The CDR3 runs to 14 residues. Trimming shortened V by 6 bases and J by 6 bases, and 18 bases separated the two germline ends. CDR3 coding DNA: TGCAGCGTCCTATTCCCCAACAGGAGCAATGAGCAGTTCTTC. Encoded protein: CSVLFPNRSNEQFF.

In its sample, this clonotype was seen a few times. Given a much more abundant clone one base away, this may be a read error. The V call is TRBV24-1, the J call TRBJ2-7; D possibly corresponds to TRBD1 (6 bases). This CDR3 is 13 amino acids long. Germline V lookup: CDR1 KGHDR, CDR2 SFDVKD. CDR3 sequence reads: CAPSDTGQYEQYF. DNA for the CDR3: TGTGCCCCCAGTGATACAGGGCAATACGAGCAGTACTTC.

A word on this clonotype: A single base separates this from a much larger clone, so it may be a read error. The V gene is TRBV7-9, the J gene TRBJ1-6; TRBD1 agrees at 9 bases. This CDR3 is built from 13 residues. The J segment lost 11 bases and the V segment lost 5 bases, leaving 4 bases of the junction unmatched. Germline V lookup: CDR1 SEHNR, CDR2 FQNEAQ (reference sequence). The CDR3 spells CASSRTGEPPLHF. The DNA for the CDR3 is TGTGCCAGCAGCCGGACAGGGGAGCCACCCCTCCACTTT. Full variable domain (rest looked up from reference TRBV7-9 and TRBJ1-6): DTGVSQNPRHKITKRGQNVTFRCDPISEHNRLYWYRQTLGQGPEFLTYFQNEAQLEKSRLLSDRFSAERPKGSFSTLEIQRTEQGDSAMYLCASSRTGEPPLHFGNGTRLTVT.

This clonotype was observed many times. The chain joins TRBV27 to TRBJ2-2; TRBD1 matches 7 bases. Per germline, CDR1 MNHEY and CDR2 SMNVEV (reference sequence). CDR3 size: 15 residues. J was trimmed by 2 bases and V by 4 bases; bases with no gene match: 4. CDR3 DNA sequence: TGTGCCAGCAGTTCCGGACAGGTTAACACCGGGGAGCTGTTTTTT. This translates into CASSSGQVNTGELFF.

Of note for this clonotype: A much larger clonotype is one base distant, so this may be a read error. This sequence joins TRBV6-2 or TRBV6-3 and TRBJ2-7, with a possible D match to TRBD2 (5 bases). Germline CDR1 is MNHEY and CDR2 is SVGEGT. This CDR3 has 13 amino acids. V shed 10 bases and J shed 0 bases, with 13 bases lying between them. For the CDR3, the DNA is TGTGCCACCCGACGAGGGTCCTCCTACGAGCAGTACTTC. The encoded protein is CATRRGSSYEQYF.

This clonotype showed up many times. CDR3 loop: CASDRGRESYEQYV. CDR3 coding DNA: TGTGCCAGCGATCGCGGGAGAGAATCCTACGAGCAGTACGTC. The chain uses TRBV6-2 or TRBV6-3 and TRBJ2-7; TRBD2 agrees at 7 bases. The CDR3 runs 14 residues. Trimming removed 8 bases from V and 1 base from J; junction bases left unmatched: 8. The germline V gene has CDR1 MNHEY and CDR2 SVGEGT.

This clonotype has a count of ten or more. The chain has TRBV6-5 and TRBJ2-2; maybe TRBD1 (5 bases). V gave up 10 bases and J gave up 5 bases, with 17 bases separating them. This CDR3 spans 14 amino acids. Looked up from germline, CDR1 is MNHEY and CDR2 is SVGAGI. The CDR3 DNA sequence: TGTGCCATTGGGGTAGGGGAAGGGACCGGGGAGCTGTTTTTT. Protein: CAIGVGEGTGELFF.

This clonotype was recorded many times. The rearrangement links TRBV6-5 to TRBJ1-4; TRBD1 aligns across 7 bases. This CDR3 region has 14 residues. V lost 7 bases and J lost 8; bases outside the gene matches: 10. Per germline, CDR1 MNHEY and CDR2 SVGAGI. Here the CDR3 DNA reads TGTGCCAGCATGACGACAGGGCGAGACGAAAAACTGTTTTTT. As protein: CASMTTGRDEKLFF.

This clonotype has just a few counts. This chain links TRBV5-1 with TRBJ2-1; 7 bases fit TRBD1. The CDR3 contains 14 residues. The V gene end was trimmed by 4 bases and the J gene end by 4 bases; junction bases not matched to a gene: 5. CDR1 is SGHRS, CDR2 YFSETQ, per germline. The CDR3 nucleotides are TGCGCCAGCAGCGGGGGACAGTCGTACAATGAGCAGTTCTTC. Translation gives CASSGGQSYNEQFF.

This clonotype occurred many times. The V and J genes are TRBV5-6 and TRBJ1-2; no clear D. Germline values: CDR1 SGHDT, CDR2 YYEEEE. Trimming took 7 bases from V and 4 from J, leaving 23 bases between them. The CDR3 spans 16 residues. The CDR3 spells CASRENNSRKTYGYTF. In nucleotides, the CDR3 is TGTGCCAGCCGCGAAAACAATAGTCGAAAGACCTATGGCTACACCTTC.

The table lists this clonotype with many counts. This sequence joins TRBV28 and TRBJ2-3; 11 bases map to TRBD1. J lost 5 bases, V lost 5 bases, and 6 bases had no gene match. The CDR3 has 15 residues. Germline V gene sequence: CDR1 MDHEN, CDR2 SYDVKM. This CDR3 reads CASSLGQGAEDTQYF. CDR3 sequence (DNA): TGTGCCAGCAGTCTTGGACAGGGGGCGGAAGATACGCAGTATTTT.

This clonotype showed up many times. This chain uses TRBV20-1 with TRBJ1-4, with unresolved D. Trimming took 2 bases from V and 7 from J, leaving 11 bases between them. Germline V gives CDR1 DFQATT, CDR2 SNEGSKA (reference sequence). This CDR3 region has 13 residues. The CDR3 loop is CSARKGGIEKLFF. CDR3 nucleotide sequence: TGCAGTGCTAGAAAGGGAGGTATTGAAAAACTGTTTTTT.

This clonotype was found many times. The V gene is TRBV3-1, the J gene TRBJ1-1, with 8 bases identical to TRBD1. V shed 2 bases and J 5 bases; nucleotides not matched to a gene: 4. This CDR3 has 14 residues. CDR1 and CDR2 (germline): LGHDT, YNNKEL (reference sequence). The CDR3 DNA reads TGTGCCAGCAGCCAAAAGGACAGGGTAACTGAAGCTTTCTTT. It codes for CASSQKDRVTEAFF.

In regard to this clonotype: Being one base from a much bigger clone, this may be a read error. This chain joins TRBV7-3 and TRBJ2-5, with 11 nucleotides matching TRBD2. Looked up from germline, CDR1 is SGHTA and CDR2 is FQGTGA. The CDR3 has 17 residues. DNA for the CDR3: TGTGCCAGCGGCTTAATTGGGCTAGCGGGGGGCCAAGAGACCCAGTACTTC. Translation: CASGLIGLAGGQETQYF.

Ten or more counts support this clonotype. The chain combines TRBV24-1 with TRBJ1-2; D is ambiguous. Trimming cost V 6 bases and J 4 bases, with 23 bases left between them. CDR3 length equals 17 residues. Germline loops: CDR1 KGHDR, CDR2 SFDVKD. Here the CDR3 DNA reads TGTGCCACCAGTATTTATGATAGTACCAGAAAGACCTATGGCTACACCTTC. This encodes CATSIYDSTRKTYGYTF.

This clonotype was seen at least ten times. The CDR3 region is CASSGESCIGKTYGYTF. CDR3 sequence (DNA): TGTGCCAGCAGTGGGGAAAGCTGCATCGGAAAGACCTATGGCTACACCTTC. The chain recombines TRBV6-2 or TRBV6-3 with TRBJ1-2; D is uncertain. Looked up from germline, CDR1 is MNHEY and CDR2 is SVGEGT. The CDR3 spans 17 residues. The V and J ends lost 5 bases and 4 bases respectively, with 23 bases between them.

Remarks on this clonotype: A read error may explain this, as a much larger clone is one base away. V gene TRBV3-1 combines with J gene TRBJ1-3, with D uncertain. The germline V gene encodes CDR1 LGHDT and CDR2 YNNKEL (reference sequence). The CDR3 consists of 16 residues. As DNA, the CDR3 is TGTGCCAGCAGTCCTTGGCGGGGTCAGTCTGGAGACACCATATATTTT. Amino acids: CASSPWRGQSGDTIYF.

This clonotype was seen once. This sequence may be a read error, since a much larger clone differs from it by one base. This chain links TRBV4-1 with TRBJ1-4; no definite D call. Trimming stripped 3 bases from V and 6 bases from J, with 17 bases between. Per germline, CDR1 MGHRA and CDR2 YSYEKL. The CDR3 loop spans 16 amino acids. The CDR3 DNA reads TGCGCCAGCAGCCACCCCCTCGTGAAAAGGGATGAAAAACTGTTTTTT. This translates into CASSHPLVKRDEKLFF.

The rearrangement joins TRBV11-3 to TRBJ1-2; D call uncertain. Between the trimmed V and J ends, which lost 5 bases and 4 bases, there was a span of 23 bases. The CDR3 runs 17 residues. The V gene's germline CDR1 is SGHNT and CDR2 YENEEA. In DNA form, the CDR3 reads TGTGCCAGCAGCACTGTCTTCGATCTCGGAAAGACCTATGGCTACACCTTC. This translates into CASSTVFDLGKTYGYTF.

This clonotype was counted at least ten times. V is TRBV3-1 and J is TRBJ2-5; no clear D gene. Germline V CDR1 and CDR2: LGHDT, YNNKEL (reference sequence). The CDR3 totals 17 residues. V lost 4 bases to trimming and J lost 5 bases, with 23 bases between them. The CDR3 DNA follows: TGTGCCAGCAGCCTGACGTGTCCCATTTCTTTCTCTGAGACCCAGTACTTC. Protein: CASSLTCPISFSETQYF.

At least ten counts were recorded for this clonotype. This chain connects TRBV6-5 to TRBJ1-2; unclear D gene. Deletions cut 5 bases from V and 4 bases from J, with 23 bases between. The germline gives CDR1 MNHEY, CDR2 SVGAGI. This CDR3 comprises 17 residues. The CDR3 loop is CASSQWWECRKTYGYTF. The CDR3 coding sequence is TGTGCCAGCAGTCAGTGGTGGGAATGTAGAAAGACCTATGGCTACACCTTC.

On this clonotype itself: It may be a read error: a sequence one base away is much more abundant. J is TRBJ2-2 and V is TRBV5-1; possible D gene TRBD1, 6 bases. This CDR3 spans 13 amino acids. Looked up from germline, CDR1 is SGHRS and CDR2 is YFSETQ. The CDR3 coding sequence is TGCGCCAGCACCGGGACAAACACCGGGGAGCCGTTTTTT. As protein: CASTGTNTGEPFF.

This clonotype was counted many times. This chain joins TRBV11-3 and TRBJ1-3; the D gene is possibly TRBD1 (5 bases). This CDR3 has 17 residues. Germline V gene lookup returns CDR1 SGHNT and CDR2 YENEEA. The V end lost 4 bases, the J end lost 0 bases, and 16 bases lay between the germline ends. The CDR3 loop reads CASSWGWWGFSGNTIYF. For the CDR3, the DNA is TGTGCCAGCAGCTGGGGGTGGTGGGGCTTCTCTGGAAACACCATATATTTT. Combining the CDR3 with reference TRBV11-3 and TRBJ1-3 gives the whole variable domain EAGVVQSPRYKIIEKKQPVAFWCNPISGHNTLYWYLQNLGQGPELLIRYENEEAVDDSQLPKDRFSAERLKGVDSTLKIQPAELGDSAVYLCASSWGWWGFSGNTIYFGEGSWLTVV.

Ten or more counts support this clonotype. The CDR3 bases are TGTGCCAGCAGCCCGGCAGGGCTTAGCAATCAGCCCCAGCATTTT. Residues: CASSPAGLSNQPQHF. The V and J genes are TRBV28 and TRBJ1-5, with a possible D match to TRBD1 (5 bases). Trimming shortened V by 6 bases and J by 0 bases, and 12 bases separated the two germline ends. CDR3 length equals 15 residues. Looked up from germline, CDR1 is MDHEN and CDR2 is SYDVKM.

A note on this clonotype: A read error may be the cause here, since a much bigger clone is one base away. The rearrangement links TRBV21-1 to TRBJ1-1; TRBD1 was called by the table and not checked on the DNA. TRBV21-1 is a pseudogene locus. The length of the CDR3 is 12 residues. This CDR3 is CASTQGCAPAFF. Written as DNA, the CDR3 is TGTGCCAGCACCCAAGGGTGCGCACCGGCTTTCTTT.

The sample holds many counts of this clonotype. The rearrangement links TRBV6-1 to TRBJ1-4; possibly TRBD1 for D (6 bases). Germline V gene lookup returns CDR1 MNHNS and CDR2 SASEGT. V lost 2 bases to trimming and J lost 5 bases, with 15 bases between them. The CDR3 runs 16 residues. CDR3: CASSEYAGGGNEKLFF. As DNA, the CDR3 is TGTGCCAGCAGTGAATACGCGGGAGGGGGAAATGAAAAACTGTTTTTT.

For this clonotype: A much larger clone lies one base from this, so it may be a read error. This chain connects TRBV27 to TRBJ1-6, with a possible D match to TRBD1 (6 bases). The CDR3 has 14 residues. Germline V lookup: CDR1 MNHEY, CDR2 SMNVEV (reference sequence). As DNA, the CDR3 is TGTACCAGCCATAAGGGGGGGGGCGGATCACCCCTCCACTTT. As protein: CTSHKGGGGSPLHF.

A remark on this clonotype: A read error may be the cause here, since a much bigger clone is one base away. This chain uses TRBV7-2 with TRBJ2-7; D perhaps matches TRBD2 (7 bases). The germline V gene encodes CDR1 SGHTA and CDR2 FQGNSA. There are 14 residues in the CDR3. DNA of the CDR3: TGTGCCGGCAGCCGACCGGGGGGCACCTACGAGCAGTACTTC. Its protein is CAGSRPGGTYEQYF.